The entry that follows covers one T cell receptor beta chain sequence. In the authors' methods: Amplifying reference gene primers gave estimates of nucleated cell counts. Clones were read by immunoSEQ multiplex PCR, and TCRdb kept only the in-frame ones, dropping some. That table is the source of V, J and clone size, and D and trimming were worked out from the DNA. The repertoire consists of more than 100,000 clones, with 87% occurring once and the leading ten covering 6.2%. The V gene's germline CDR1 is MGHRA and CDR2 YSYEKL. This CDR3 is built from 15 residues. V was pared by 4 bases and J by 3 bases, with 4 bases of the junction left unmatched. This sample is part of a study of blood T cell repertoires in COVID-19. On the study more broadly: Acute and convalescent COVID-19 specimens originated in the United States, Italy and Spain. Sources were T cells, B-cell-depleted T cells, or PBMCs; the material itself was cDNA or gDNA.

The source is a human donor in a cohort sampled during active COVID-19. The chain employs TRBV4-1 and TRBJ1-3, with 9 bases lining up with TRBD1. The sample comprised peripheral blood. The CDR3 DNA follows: TGCGCCAGCAGCCGGGACAGGGCTATTGGAAACACCATATATTTT. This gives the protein CASSRDRAIGNTIYF.